The 29 T cell receptor beta chains below all came from one sample that was sequenced in a study of post-analysis software for immune sequencing data. Antigens for these TCRs are unknown. Sequencing libraries made from TCR beta cDNA carried unique molecular identifiers. MiXCR, applied by TCRdb to the PCR reads, yields one record per CDR3 protein. The sample contains roughly 600,000 distinct CDR3 sequences, around 44% of which appear only once. Study outcomes and limitations: When patients were compared with controls, four or five TRBV segments were more frequent, TRBV5-6, TRBV5-1 and TRBV20-1 among them.

The specimen sequenced was blood. The receptors here all came from a girl between 5 and 17 years old with multiple sclerosis.

This clonotype was found a few times. The chain couples TRBV29-1 to TRBJ1-2, with no clear D. CDR1 SQVTM and CDR2 ANQGSEA come from the germline V gene. The CDR3 is 10 amino acids. Trimming pared 4 bases from V and 7 bases from J, leaving 7 bases between. CDR3 region: CSVAAPGYTF. CDR3 sequence (DNA): TGCAGCGTTGCCGCGCCTGGCTACACCTTC.

The table lists this clonotype with a count of one. The genes are TRBV18 and TRBJ2-5; no reliable D call. This CDR3 is built from 13 residues. Trimming stripped 10 bases from V and 5 bases from J, with 17 bases between. Germline V lookup: CDR1 KGHSH, CDR2 LQKENI. CDR3 DNA sequence: TGTGCCACCCTCCGTGGCCTAGAGGAGACCCAGTACTTC. Translation: CATLRGLEETQYF.

This clonotype came up a few times. This rearrangement joins TRBV27 to TRBJ2-1; D may be TRBD2 (5 bases). CDR3 length: 16 amino acids. Germline values: CDR1 MNHEY, CDR2 SMNVEV (reference sequence). Trimming stripped 2 bases from V and 0 bases from J, with 11 bases between. CDR3 sequence: CASSLEGLLSYNEQFF. CDR3 in DNA: TGTGCCAGCAGTTTAGAGGGCCTCCTCTCCTACAATGAGCAGTTCTTC.

This clonotype was counted between two and nine times. The genes are TRBV5-1 and TRBJ2-5, with a weak D call TRBD2 (5 bases). This CDR3 is built from 15 residues. V lost 1 base and J lost 1, with 11 bases in between. Germline V lookup: CDR1 SGHRS, CDR2 YFSETQ. CDR3: CASSLLLGIQETQYF. CDR3 sequence (DNA): TGCGCCAGCAGCTTGTTACTAGGGATCCAAGAGACCCAGTACTTC.

The V call is TRBV15, the J call TRBJ1-5, with 8 bases identical to TRBD1. Trimming at V came to 4 bases and at J to 2 bases, leaving 4 bases not matched to a gene. The length of the CDR3 is 15 residues. The germline gives CDR1 LNHNV, CDR2 YYDKDF (reference sequence). CDR3 in DNA: TGTGCCACCAGCACGGGACAGGCTGGCAATCAGCCCCAGCATTTT. Translating it yields CATSTGQAGNQPQHF. Complete variable domain (other parts from reference TRBV15 and TRBJ1-5): DAMVIQNPRYQVTQFGKPVTLSCSQTLNHNVMYWYQQKSSQAPKLLFHYYDKDFNNEADTPDNFQSRRPNTSFCFLDIRSPGLGDTAMYLCATSTGQAGNQPQHFGDGTRLSIL.

This chain joins TRBV12-3 or TRBV12-4 and TRBJ2-1, with 8 nucleotides matching TRBD2. This CDR3 spans 15 amino acids. J was trimmed by 6 bases and V by 6 bases; bases with no gene match: 10. The CDR3 protein is CASSPGTRDCNEQFF. DNA for the CDR3: TGTGCCAGCAGCCCCGGGACTAGGGACTGCAATGAGCAGTTCTTC.

The rearrangement uses TRBV5-6 and TRBJ1-6; possibly TRBD1 for D (5 bases). Germline V gene data show CDR1 as SGHDT and CDR2 as YYEEEE. The V end was cut by 4 bases, the J end by 7 bases, with 18 bases between. CDR3 length: 16 amino acids. CDR3: CASSLATAGNNSPLHF. The CDR3 DNA reads as TGTGCCAGCAGCCTTGCCACTGCAGGGAACAATTCACCCCTCCACTTT.

This clonotype was counted a few times. This chain links TRBV12-3 or TRBV12-4 with TRBJ2-5; tentatively, D is TRBD2 (5 bases). The CDR3 is 13 amino acids. V lost 3 bases to trimming and J lost 4 bases, with 9 bases between them. This CDR3 reads CASSFVRGETQYF. The CDR3 nucleotides are TGTGCCAGCAGTTTCGTCCGGGGAGAGACCCAGTACTTC.

This sequence joins TRBV5-1 and TRBJ2-3; no clear D gene. Trimming removed 3 bases at V and 1 base at J, with 15 bases between. Per the germline V gene, CDR1 is SGHRS and CDR2 is YFSETQ. This CDR3 contains 16 residues. CDR3 loop: CASSSPTSWGTDTQYF. Here the CDR3 DNA reads TGCGCCAGCAGCTCGCCTACCTCCTGGGGCACAGATACGCAGTATTTT.

This clonotype has a count of ten or more. The chain carries TRBV4-2 and TRBJ2-1; perhaps TRBD2 as D (6 bases). The CDR3 totals 16 residues. The V gene lost 1 base and the J gene lost 3 bases, with 13 bases spanning the gap. Germline V gives CDR1 LGHNA, CDR2 YNFKEQ. The CDR3 loop reads CASSQGSRDFYNEQFF. CDR3 coding DNA: TGTGCCAGCAGCCAAGGGAGCCGGGACTTCTACAATGAGCAGTTCTTC.

V is TRBV11-2 and J is TRBJ1-6; TRBD1 is a possible D gene (5 bases). The germline gives CDR1 SGHAT, CDR2 FQNNGV. The CDR3 has 14 amino acids. V lost 0 bases to trimming and J lost 9 bases, with 9 bases between them. CDR3 sequence reads: CASSLDVGTSPLHF. The CDR3 nucleotides read TGTGCCAGCAGCTTAGATGTGGGGACTTCACCCCTCCACTTT.

The chain couples TRBV3-1 to TRBJ1-2; 9 bases map to TRBD1. The length of the CDR3 is 18 residues. Germline CDR1 reads LGHDT; CDR2 reads YNNKEL (reference sequence). J gave up 5 bases and V 0 bases, and 13 bases lay outside the gene matches. Here the CDR3 DNA reads TGTGCCAGCAGCCAAGATCCTCCTTGGGACAGGGACCTTTATGGCTACACCTTC. Encoded protein: CASSQDPPWDRDLYGYTF.

This chain links TRBV5-6 with TRBJ2-5; the match to TRBD1 covers 7 bases. The end of the DNA fits TRBJ2-7 better, so the J call may be wrong. This CDR3 spans 15 amino acids. CDR1 is SGHDT, CDR2 YYEEEE, per germline. Here the CDR3 DNA reads TGTGCCAGCAGCTCTGGAGAGGGGGCAGGAGGCGAGCAGTACTTC. Residues: CASSSGEGAGGEQYF.

V usage is TRBV11-2 and J usage is TRBJ2-7; 13 nucleotides line up with TRBD2. Germline CDR1 reads SGHAT; CDR2 reads FQNNGV. The junction had 9 bases not matched to a gene; V was cut back by 6 bases and J by 7 bases. This CDR3 region has 15 residues. This CDR3 is CASRGLAGPSNEQYF. The CDR3 DNA reads TGTGCCAGCAGGGGACTAGCGGGACCTTCTAATGAGCAGTACTTC.

The chain recombines TRBV10-2 with TRBJ1-5; D is possibly TRBD1 (5 bases). V lost 6 bases and J 4 bases, leaving 10 bases between the germline ends. The CDR3 sequence is 13 residues long. Looked up from germline, CDR1 is WSHSY and CDR2 is SAAADI. The CDR3 nucleotides are TGCGCCAGCAGCGGGGGGAGGAATCAGCCCCAGCATTTT. It codes for CASSGGRNQPQHF.

The chain links TRBV6-6 to TRBJ1-5; 7 bases are a match to TRBD1. There are 14 residues in the CDR3. The junction had 5 bases not matched to a gene; V was cut back by 8 bases and J by 1 base. Germline V gene lookup returns CDR1 MNHNY and CDR2 SVGAGI (reference sequence). CDR3 residues: CASLEGASNQPQHF. The CDR3 DNA follows: TGTGCCAGCCTCGAGGGGGCGAGCAATCAGCCCCAGCATTTT.

This clonotype has only a few counts. The chain uses TRBV7-2 and TRBJ2-7; perhaps TRBD1 as D (6 bases). V was trimmed by 0 bases and J by 3 bases, leaving 9 bases between them. CDR3 length equals 14 residues. Germline-derived CDR1 and CDR2 are SGHTA and FQGNSA. CDR3 nucleotide sequence: TGTGCCAGCAGCTTAGCGGTACAGGGCTACGAGCAGTACTTC. This encodes CASSLAVQGYEQYF.

This clonotype was seen just once. At one end the junction does not follow the germline gene, possibly because of a read error. The chain joins TRBV7-2 to TRBJ1-5; the D is unclear. The CDR3 has 15 amino acids. Germline assignment: CDR1 SGHTA and CDR2 FQGNSA. In DNA, the CDR3 is TGTGCCAGCAGCTTAAGCACAGTGCGGAATCGGCCCCAGCATTTT. Amino acid sequence: CASSLSTVRNRPQHF.

V is TRBV20-1 and J is TRBJ2-5; 9 nucleotides match TRBD2. The CDR3 is 14 residues long. After removal of 2 bases from V and 3 bases from J, the junction contained 4 bases not matched to a gene. From germline, CDR1 is DFQATT and CDR2 SNEGSKA (reference sequence). Here the CDR3 reads CSARRASGEETQYF. In DNA form, the CDR3 reads TGCAGTGCTAGACGGGCTAGCGGGGAAGAGACCCAGTACTTC.

The V gene is TRBV29-1, the J gene TRBJ2-7, with a possible D match to TRBD2 (6 bases). Trimming stripped 4 bases from V and 5 bases from J, with 9 bases between. The CDR3 consists of 11 residues. From germline, CDR1 is SQVTM and CDR2 ANQGSEA. DNA of the CDR3: TGCAGCGTTGGCGGGGTGCACGAGCAGTACTTC. Its translation: CSVGGVHEQYF.

This CDR3 reads CASSLDVVGGSYNEQFF. The CDR3 DNA reads TGCGCCAGCAGCTTGGATGTCGTCGGCGGGTCCTACAATGAGCAGTTCTTC. The V gene is TRBV5-1, the J gene TRBJ2-1, with D perhaps TRBD2 (5 bases). Trimming removed 0 bases at V and 1 base at J, with 14 bases between. In germline, CDR1 is SGHRS, CDR2 YFSETQ. This CDR3 comprises 17 residues.

This clonotype appeared a few times. This chain connects TRBV7-2 to TRBJ1-2; TRBD1 matches at 9 bases. V dropped 8 bases and J dropped 7; count of bases not matched to a gene: 8. Germline CDR1 and CDR2: SGHTA and FQGNSA. This CDR3 has 13 amino acids. This CDR3 reads CASGDRASTGYTF. DNA of the CDR3: TGTGCCAGCGGGGACAGGGCGTCAACTGGCTACACCTTC.

This clonotype has only one observation. Its ends do not fully match the called genes, so a read error is possible. This chain links TRBV7-3 with TRBJ2-6, with TRBD1 identical over 7 bases. The CDR3 spans 14 residues. Germline V CDR1 and CDR2: SGHTA, FQGTGA. The CDR3 is CASKGGAGANVRTF. CDR3 coding DNA: TGTGCCAGCAAAGGGGGCGCTGGGGCCAACGTCCGGACTTTC.

V is TRBV10-3 and J is TRBJ1-2; 8 bases are a match to TRBD1. V lost 0 bases and J lost 8; bases outside the gene matches: 8. Germline V CDR1 and CDR2: ENHRY, SYGVKD. This CDR3 spans 15 amino acids. CDR3 sequence reads: CAISESGQGLRGYTF. As DNA, the CDR3 is TGTGCCATCAGTGAGTCAGGACAGGGTCTACGCGGCTACACCTTC.

V usage is TRBV6-5 and J usage is TRBJ1-4; perhaps TRBD1 as D (6 bases). Germline V gives CDR1 MNHEY, CDR2 SVGAGI. The V end lost 0 bases, the J end lost 0 bases, and 14 bases lay between the germline ends. The CDR3 is made up of 18 amino acids. Here the CDR3 DNA reads TGTGCCAGCAGTTACTCGAGGGGGGCGCGATCAACTAATGAAAAACTGTTTTTT. It yields the protein CASSYSRGARSTNEKLFF.

This clonotype was recorded at least ten times. V and J are TRBV5-1 and TRBJ2-7, with D perhaps matching TRBD1 or TRBD2 (5 bases each). This CDR3 is 12 amino acids long. V dropped 8 bases and J dropped 2 bases, with 11 bases sitting between them. CDR1 is SGHRS and CDR2 is YFSETQ in the germline V gene. This CDR3 is CASGRDPYEQYF. CDR3 DNA sequence: TGCGCCAGTGGAAGGGACCCCTACGAGCAGTACTTC.

This clonotype appeared a few times. The chain links TRBV4-2 to TRBJ2-1; D possibly corresponds to TRBD2 (5 bases). V was shortened by 1 base and J by 2 bases, with 12 bases between the two germline ends. CDR1 and CDR2 from the germline V gene are LGHNA and YNFKEQ. The length of the CDR3 is 16 residues. The CDR3 loop is CASSQVELDAYNEQFF. DNA of the CDR3: TGTGCCAGCAGCCAAGTGGAACTAGATGCCTACAATGAGCAGTTCTTC.

This clonotype has at least ten counts. This chain connects TRBV4-1 to TRBJ2-5, with no clear D. V was clipped by 2 bases and J by 4 bases, with 14 bases between them. The CDR3 has 15 residues. From germline, CDR1 is MGHRA and CDR2 YSYEKL. DNA for the CDR3: TGCGCCAGCAGCCAATTTTGGGCCAAAGGAGAGACCCAGTACTTC. Protein product: CASSQFWAKGETQYF.

CDR3 residues: CASSAGEVVHEQYF. CDR3 coding DNA: TGCGCCAGCAGCGCGGGGGAGGTTGTCCACGAGCAGTACTTC. V usage is TRBV5-1 and J usage is TRBJ2-7; 7 bases are a match to TRBD2. Per the germline V gene, CDR1 is SGHRS and CDR2 is YFSETQ. V lost 4 bases to trimming and J lost 5 bases; unmatched junction nucleotides: 9. This CDR3 has 14 amino acids.